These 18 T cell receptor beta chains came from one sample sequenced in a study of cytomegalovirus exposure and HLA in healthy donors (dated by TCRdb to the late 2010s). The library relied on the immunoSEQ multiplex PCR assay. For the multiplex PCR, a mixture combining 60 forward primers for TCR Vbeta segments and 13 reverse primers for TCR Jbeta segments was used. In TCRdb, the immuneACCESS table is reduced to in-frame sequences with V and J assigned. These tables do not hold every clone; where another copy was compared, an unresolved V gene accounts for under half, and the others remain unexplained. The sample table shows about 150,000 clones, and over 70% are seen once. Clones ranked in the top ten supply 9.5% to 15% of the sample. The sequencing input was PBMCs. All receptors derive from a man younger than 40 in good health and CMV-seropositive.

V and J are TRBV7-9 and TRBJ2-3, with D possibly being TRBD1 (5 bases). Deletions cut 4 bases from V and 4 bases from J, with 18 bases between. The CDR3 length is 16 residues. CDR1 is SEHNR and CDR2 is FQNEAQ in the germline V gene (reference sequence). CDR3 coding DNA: TGTGCCAGCAGCTCACAGGTTCTGGGCATTCCAGATACGCAGTATTTT. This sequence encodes CASSSQVLGIPDTQYF.

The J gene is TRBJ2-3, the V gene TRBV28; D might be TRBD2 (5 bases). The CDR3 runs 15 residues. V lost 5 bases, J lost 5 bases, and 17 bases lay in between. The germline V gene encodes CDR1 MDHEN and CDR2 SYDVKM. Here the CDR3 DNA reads TGTGCCAGCAGTGAACGGGGAGAGTCGGTAGATACGCAGTATTTT. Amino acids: CASSERGESVDTQYF.

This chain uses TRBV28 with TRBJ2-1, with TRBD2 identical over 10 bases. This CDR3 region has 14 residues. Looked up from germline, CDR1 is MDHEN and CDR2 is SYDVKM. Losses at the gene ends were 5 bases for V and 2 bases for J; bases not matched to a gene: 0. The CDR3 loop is CASSLAGAYNEQFF. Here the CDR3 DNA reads TGTGCCAGCAGTCTAGCGGGAGCCTACAATGAGCAGTTCTTC. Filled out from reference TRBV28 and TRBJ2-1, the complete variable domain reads DVKVTQSSRYLVKRTGEKVFLECVQDMDHENMFWYRQDPGLGLRLIYFSYDVKMKEKGDIPEGYSVSREKKERFSLILESASTNQTSMYLCASSLAGAYNEQFFGPGTRLTVL.

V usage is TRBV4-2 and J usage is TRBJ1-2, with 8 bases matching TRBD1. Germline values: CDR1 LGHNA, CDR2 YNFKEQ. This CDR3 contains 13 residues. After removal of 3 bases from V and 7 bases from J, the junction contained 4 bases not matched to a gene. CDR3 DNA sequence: TGTGCCAGCAGCCAGACAGGGGAAGGTGGCTACACCTTC. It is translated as CASSQTGEGGYTF.

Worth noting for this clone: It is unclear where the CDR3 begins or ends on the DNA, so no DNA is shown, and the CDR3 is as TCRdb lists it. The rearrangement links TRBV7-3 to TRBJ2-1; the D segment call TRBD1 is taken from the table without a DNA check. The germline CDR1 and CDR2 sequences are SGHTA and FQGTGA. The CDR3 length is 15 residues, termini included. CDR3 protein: CASSFGPGKDIEQFF.

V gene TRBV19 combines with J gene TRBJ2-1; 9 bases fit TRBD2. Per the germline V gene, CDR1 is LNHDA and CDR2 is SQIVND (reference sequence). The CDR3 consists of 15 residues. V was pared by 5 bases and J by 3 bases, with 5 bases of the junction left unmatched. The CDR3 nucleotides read TGTGCCAGTAGTCCTCTAGCGGGAAGCTACAATGAGCAGTTCTTC. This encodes CASSPLAGSYNEQFF.

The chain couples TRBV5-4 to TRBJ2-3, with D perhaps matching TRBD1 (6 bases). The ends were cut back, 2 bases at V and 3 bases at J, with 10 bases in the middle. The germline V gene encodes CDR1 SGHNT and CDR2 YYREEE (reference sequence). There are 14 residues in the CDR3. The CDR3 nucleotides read TGTGCCAGCAGCTTATACAGGGCGACAGATACGCAGTATTTT. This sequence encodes CASSLYRATDTQYF.

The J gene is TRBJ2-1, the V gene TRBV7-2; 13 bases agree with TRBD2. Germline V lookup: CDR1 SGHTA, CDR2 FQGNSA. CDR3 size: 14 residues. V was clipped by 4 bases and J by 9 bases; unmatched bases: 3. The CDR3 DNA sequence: TGTGCCAGCAGCTACACTAGCGGGAGGGCTGAGCAGTTCTTC. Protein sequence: CASSYTSGRAEQFF.

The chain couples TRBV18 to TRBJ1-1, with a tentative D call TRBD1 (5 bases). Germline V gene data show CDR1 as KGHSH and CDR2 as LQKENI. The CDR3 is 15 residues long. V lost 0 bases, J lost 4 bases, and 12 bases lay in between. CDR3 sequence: CASSPPAGEGTEAFF. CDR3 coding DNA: TGTGCCAGCTCACCACCCGCGGGGGAGGGCACTGAAGCTTTCTTT.

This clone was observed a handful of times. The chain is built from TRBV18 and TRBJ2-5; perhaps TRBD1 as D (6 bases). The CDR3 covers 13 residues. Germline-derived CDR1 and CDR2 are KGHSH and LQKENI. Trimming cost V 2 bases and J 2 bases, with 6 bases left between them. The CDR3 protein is CASSPGQQETQYF. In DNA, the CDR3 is TGTGCCAGCTCACCAGGACAGCAAGAGACCCAGTACTTC.

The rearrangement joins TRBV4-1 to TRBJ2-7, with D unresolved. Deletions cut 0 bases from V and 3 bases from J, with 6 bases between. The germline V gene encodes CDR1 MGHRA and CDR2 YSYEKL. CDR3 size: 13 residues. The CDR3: CASSQDTYYEQYF. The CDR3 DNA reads TGCGCCAGCAGCCAAGATACTTACTACGAGCAGTACTTC.

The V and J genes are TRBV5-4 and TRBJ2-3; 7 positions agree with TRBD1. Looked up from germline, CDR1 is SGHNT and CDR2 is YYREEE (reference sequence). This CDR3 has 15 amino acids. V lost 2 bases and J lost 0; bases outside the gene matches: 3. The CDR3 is CASSLDRASTDTQYF. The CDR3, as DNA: TGTGCCAGCAGCTTAGACAGGGCCAGCACAGATACGCAGTATTTT.

This CDR3 is CASSDRRTLQETQYF. In DNA, the CDR3 is TGCGCCAGCAGCGACCGCCGGACACTCCAAGAGACCCAGTACTTC. The chain carries TRBV5-1 and TRBJ2-5, with D perhaps matching TRBD1 (5 bases). CDR1 is SGHRS and CDR2 is YFSETQ in the germline V gene. V lost 4 bases to trimming and J lost 1 base, with 14 bases between them. The CDR3 sequence is 15 residues long.

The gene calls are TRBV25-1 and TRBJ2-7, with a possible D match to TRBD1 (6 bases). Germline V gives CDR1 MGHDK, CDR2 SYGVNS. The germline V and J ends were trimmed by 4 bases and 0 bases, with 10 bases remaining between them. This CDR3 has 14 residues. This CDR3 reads CASSVGQPSYEQYF. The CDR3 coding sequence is TGTGCCAGCAGTGTGGGACAACCCTCCTACGAGCAGTACTTC.

The CDR3 DNA follows: TGTGCCAGCAGCCCCGGACTAGCGGACTACGAGCAGTACTTC. It encodes CASSPGLADYEQYF. V and J are TRBV5-4 and TRBJ2-7; 10 nucleotides match TRBD2. Germline-derived CDR1 and CDR2 are SGHNT and YYREEE (reference sequence). The CDR3 has 14 amino acids. The junction had 4 bases not matched to a gene; V was cut back by 4 bases and J by 3 bases.

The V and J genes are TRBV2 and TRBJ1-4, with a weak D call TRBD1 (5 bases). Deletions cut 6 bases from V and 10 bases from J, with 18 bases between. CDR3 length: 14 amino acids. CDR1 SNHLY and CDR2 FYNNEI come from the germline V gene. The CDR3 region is CASSQGFGVRKLFF. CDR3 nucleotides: TGTGCCAGCAGCCAGGGTTTTGGGGTGCGAAAACTGTTTTTT.

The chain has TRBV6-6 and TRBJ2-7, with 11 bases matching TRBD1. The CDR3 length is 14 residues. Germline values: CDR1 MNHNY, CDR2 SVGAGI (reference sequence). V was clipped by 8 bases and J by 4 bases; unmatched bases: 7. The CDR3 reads CASAVGQGAYEQYF. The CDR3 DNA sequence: TGTGCCAGCGCGGTAGGACAGGGGGCTTACGAGCAGTACTTC.

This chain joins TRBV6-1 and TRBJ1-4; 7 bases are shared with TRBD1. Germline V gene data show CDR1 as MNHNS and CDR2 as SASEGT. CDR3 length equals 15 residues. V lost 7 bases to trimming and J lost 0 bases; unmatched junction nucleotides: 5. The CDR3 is CASNPGQATNEKLFF. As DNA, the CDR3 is TGTGCCAGCAATCCCGGACAGGCAACTAATGAAAAACTGTTTTTT.